This is a list of T cell receptor beta chains from one sample in a study of T cell responses to AZD1222 COVID-19 vaccine. This table comes from immunoSEQ multiplex PCR, and its TCRdb copy is limited to in-frame clones, with some not included. The sample has some 81,000 clones; about 93% are singletons. The source material was peripheral blood, sampled 28 days after the second AZD1222 dose. The receptors here all came from an adult who received the AZD1222 COVID-19 vaccine. Both conserved end residues are part of each CDR3. A D gene is named only where the DNA matches it firmly. The size entry is marked missing in some rows and otherwise reads once, few, many or a size class.

J | V | size | length | D | DNA | CDR3
TRBJ1-1 | TRBV6-1 | . | 15 | . | TGTGCCAGCAGTGAAAGGCCAGGGCTGAACACTGAAGCTTTCTTT | CASSERPGLNTEAFF
TRBJ1-4 | TRBV30 | . | 15 | . | TGTGCCTGGAGGCCCTGGGGGGGCCCTAATGAAAAACTGTTTTTT | CAWRPWGGPNEKLFF
TRBJ2-5 | TRBV5-1 | once | 14 | TRBD2 | TGCGCCAGCAGCAAACTAGCGGGAATAGAGACCCAGTACTTC | CASSKLAGIETQYF
TRBJ1-2 | TRBV24-1 | . | 13 | . | TGTGCCACCAGTGATCCGGACAGAAATGGCTACACCTTC | CATSDPDRNGYTF
TRBJ1-2 | TRBV7-9 | . | 13 | . | TGTGCCAGCAGCTCGGCTGGGGGGGTTGGCTACACCTTC | CASSSAGGVGYTF
TRBJ2-3 | TRBV2 | . | 14 | . | TGTGCCAGCAGACTTGGCGGGGCCCCCAGTACGCAGTATTTT | CASRLGGAPSTQYF
TRBJ1-1 | TRBV28 | once | 15 | TRBD1 | TGTGCCAGCAGTTCCCAGGGACAGGGGCGCACTGAAGCTTTCTTT | CASSSQGQGRTEAFF
TRBJ2-3 | TRBV25-1 | . | 14 | . | TGTGCCAGCAGGGGTGGGCATTACACAGATACGCAGTATTTT | CASRGGHYTDTQYF
TRBJ2-3 | TRBV30 | . | 13 | . | TGTGCCTGGAGTGCCGAGGCGCGAGGTACGCAGTATTTT | CAWSAEARGTQYF
TRBJ1-2 | TRBV6-6 | . | 14 | TRBD1 | TGTGCCAGCAGTTACAAGGACAGGGGGGATGGCTACACCTTC | CASSYKDRGDGYTF
TRBJ1-1 | TRBV27 | . | 15 | TRBD1 | TGTGCCAGCAGTTTAGGCCAGCAGGGGGCGGCTGAAGCTTTCTTT | CASSLGQQGAAEAFF
TRBJ1-1 | TRBV6-6 | . | 12 | TRBD1 | TGTGCCAGCGGACAGGGGGACACTGAAGCTTTCTTT | CASGQGDTEAFF
TRBJ1-3 | TRBV7-8 | . | 15 | . | TGTGCCAGCAGCCGGCTTCAAACCTCTGGAAACACCATATATTTT | CASSRLQTSGNTIYF
TRBJ1-4 | TRBV2 | . | 14 | TRBD1 | TGTGCCAGCAGCGCGGACAGGGGGAGTGAAAAACTGTTTTTT | CASSADRGSEKLFF
TRBJ1-1 | TRBV27 | . | 15 | . | TGTGCCAGCAGCCACCGCGTCCGTGGTGCCACTGAAGCTTTCTTT | CASSHRVRGATEAFF
TRBJ1-1 | TRBV19 | . | 16 | . | TGTGCCAGTTCAAAAGGGGCAGCCAGGGGTAACACTGAAGCTTTCTTT | CASSKGAARGNTEAFF
TRBJ1-5 | TRBV12-3/TRBV12-4 | . | 13 | . | TGTGCCAGCAGTTTGAATAGCAATCAGCCCCAGCATTTT | CASSLNSNQPQHF
TRBJ1-5 | TRBV2 | . | 15 | . | TGTGCCAGCAGTGAAGACTCGGCGGAGCATCAGCCCCAGCATTTT | CASSEDSAEHQPQHF
TRBJ2-2 | TRBV5-1 | . | 15 | . | TGCGCCAGCAGCCGGGTGGAGGGGGCGACCGGGGAGCTGTTTTTT | CASSRVEGATGELFF
TRBJ2-3 | TRBV27 | . | 17 | TRBD2 | TGTGCCAGCAGTTTTAGCGGGAGGGCGACAGGCACAGATACGCAGTATTTT | CASSFSGRATGTDTQYF
TRBJ1-2 | TRBV12-3/TRBV12-4 | . | 13 | . | TGTGCCAGCAGTACCATAGCTAACTATGGCTACACCTTC | CASSTIANYGYTF
TRBJ1-2 | TRBV28 | . | 19 | . | TGTGCCAGCAGTTCCCCCGCGACGGGACGGACCAAGGCTAACTATGGCTACACCTTC | CASSSPATGRTKANYGYTF
TRBJ1-1 | TRBV19 | . | 12 | . | TGTGCCAGTAGTATGGGGTTCACTGAAGCTTTCTTT | CASSMGFTEAFF
TRBJ2-3 | TRBV6-2/TRBV6-3 | . | 15 | . | TGTGCCAGCAGCCAGCTGGGGGGGCCCACAGATACGCAGTATTTT | CASSQLGGPTDTQYF
TRBJ2-7 | TRBV5-1 | . | 16 | TRBD2 | TGCGCCAGCACCCGGACTAGCGGGAGACGTAGACGTGGGCAGTACTTC | CASTRTSGRRRRGQYF
TRBJ2-1 | TRBV10-3 | . | 16 | TRBD2 | TGTGCCATCAGTGAACATCCTAGCGGATCCTACAATGAGCAGTTCTTC | CAISEHPSGSYNEQFF
TRBJ1-5 | TRBV18 | . | 14 | TRBD1 | TGTGCCAGCTCACCGGGGACAGGAGTTCAGCCCCAGCATTTT | CASSPGTGVQPQHF
TRBJ2-2 | TRBV2 | . | 12 | . | TGTGCCAGCACCATACAGACCGGGGAGCTGTTTTTT | CASTIQTGELFF
TRBJ2-3 | TRBV6-5 | . | 13 | . | TGTGCCAGCAGTTACAGGGAGACAGATACGCAGTATTTT | CASSYRETDTQYF
TRBJ1-5 | TRBV18 | . | 15 | . | TGTGCCAGCACGCGAACAGGATCCCCCGGTCAGCCCCAGCATTTT | CASTRTGSPGQPQHF
TRBJ1-2 | TRBV9 | . | 15 | TRBD1 | TGTGCCAGCAGCCCCCGGGGACAGGGAGTGGATGGCTACACCTTC | CASSPRGQGVDGYTF
TRBJ2-2 | TRBV2 | . | 16 | . | TGTGCCAGCAGTCCCTGGGAAGGTCCCAACACCGGGGAGCTGTTTTTT | CASSPWEGPNTGELFF
TRBJ1-5 | TRBV29-1 | once | 13 | . | TGCAGCGTTGAGACGGGGGGGAATCAGCCCCAGCATTTT | CSVETGGNQPQHF
TRBJ1-6 | TRBV4-2 | . | 18 | . | TGTGCCAGCAGCCAAGATGAGGGGGTCTCGACATGGAATTCACCCCTCCACTTT | CASSQDEGVSTWNSPLHF
TRBJ1-1 | TRBV5-4 | . | 14 | TRBD1 | TGTGCCAGCAGCTTCGGACAGGGCGGCACTGAAGCTTTCTTT | CASSFGQGGTEAFF
TRBJ1-1 | TRBV28 | . | 14 | . | TGTGCCAGCAGTCTGGCCTCCGGGGGCACTGAAGCTTTCTTT | CASSLASGGTEAFF
TRBJ2-7 | TRBV7-3 | once | 15 | TRBD2 | TGTGCCAGCAGCTCAACCGGGACTAGCGTCGCCGAGCAGTACTTC | CASSSTGTSVAEQYF
TRBJ2-7 | TRBV28 | few | 16 | TRBD1 | TGTGCCAGCAGTTCCTCGGACAGGGGGGTTGACTACGAGCAGTACTTC | CASSSSDRGVDYEQYF
TRBJ1-3 | TRBV11-1 | . | 12 | . | TGTGCCAGCAGCCACCTTGGAAACACCATATATTTT | CASSHLGNTIYF
TRBJ2-4 | TRBV3-1/TRBV3-2 | . | 14 | TRBD2 | TGTGCCAGCAGCCTCGGGGGGGCCAAAAACATTCAGTACTTC | CASSLGGAKNIQYF
TRBJ2-7 | TRBV18 | . | 14 | . | TGTGCCAGCTCACCTCCCGGGTTAACCTACGAGCAGTACTTC | CASSPPGLTYEQYF
TRBJ2-4 | TRBV27 | . | 18 | TRBD1 | TGTGCCAGCAGTTTACGGCCTGACAGGGATCTAGCCAAAAACATTCAGTACTTC | CASSLRPDRDLAKNIQYF
TRBJ2-5 | TRBV18 | once | 15 | TRBD2 | TGTGCCAGCTCTTTCGGGGGGACTAAACAAGAGACCCAGTACTTC | CASSFGGTKQETQYF
TRBJ1-5 | TRBV6-5 | . | 14 | . | TGTGCCAGCAGCCGGGCCTCTGCTAATCAGCCCCAGCATTTT | CASSRASANQPQHF
TRBJ1-2 | TRBV7-3 | . | 17 | . | TGTGCCAGCAGCCCATACCCTCGGGTGGGGGGCTGGTATGGCTACACCTTC | CASSPYPRVGGWYGYTF
TRBJ1-1 | TRBV2 | . | 14 | TRBD1 | TGTGCCAGCAGTCCACAGGGGACCCTCACTGAAGCTTTCTTT | CASSPQGTLTEAFF
TRBJ1-1 | TRBV12-5 | . | 14 | . | TGTGCTAGTGGTTTGTCGCCAGGGACCACTGAAGCTTTCTTT | CASGLSPGTTEAFF
TRBJ1-1 | TRBV28 | . | 14 | . | TGTGCCAGCAGTCGTGGAGGGGTGAACACTGAAGCTTTCTTT | CASSRGGVNTEAFF
TRBJ1-2 | TRBV7-9 | . | 13 | . | TGTGCCAGCAGCTTTAGCGAGGGGCGAGGCTACACCTTC | CASSFSEGRGYTF
TRBJ1-2 | TRBV7-9 | . | 14 | . | TGTGCCAGCAGCTCCCCAGGGAAATTAGAAGGCTACACCTTC | CASSSPGKLEGYTF
TRBJ1-1 | TRBV6-5 | . | 14 | . | TGTGCCAGCAGTTACCTCGGGGGGCAGACTGAAGCTTTCTTT | CASSYLGGQTEAFF
TRBJ2-1 | TRBV7-8 | . | 21 | TRBD2 | TGTGCCAGCAGCTTAGCGTTAGGGTCTAGCGGGGGGATCAGCTCCTACAATGAGCAGTTCTTC | CASSLALGSSGGISSYNEQFF
TRBJ2-7 | TRBV18 | . | 16 | . | TGTGCCAGCTCACCTCTGCCCGGGTCCAGCTCCTACGAGCAGTACTTC | CASSPLPGSSSYEQYF
TRBJ2-1 | TRBV18 | . | 17 | TRBD2 | TGTGCCAGCTCACAGGAACTAGCGGGAGGGTCCTACAATGAGCAGTTCTTC | CASSQELAGGSYNEQFF
TRBJ1-4 | TRBV10-3 | . | 13 | . | TGTGCCATTTGCGGGAGAGAGAATGAAAAACTGTTTTTT | CAICGRENEKLFF
TRBJ2-7 | TRBV24-1 | . | 13 | . | TGTGCCTCGGGACCGAGGGGATCCTACGAGCAGTACTTC | CASGPRGSYEQYF
TRBJ1-5 | TRBV6-5 | . | 14 | TRBD1 | TGTGCCAGCGTCCTGGACAGGGGCCATCAGCCCCAGCATTTT | CASVLDRGHQPQHF
TRBJ2-3 | TRBV11-3 | . | 14 | . | TGTGCCAGCAGCCCCGGGGTTAGCACAGATACGCAGTATTTT | CASSPGVSTDTQYF
TRBJ1-1 | TRBV5-1 | once | 17 | TRBD1 | TGCGCCAGCACCGTAAACCCCACGGGACAGGGGAACACTGAAGCTTTCTTT | CASTVNPTGQGNTEAFF
TRBJ1-4 | TRBV18 | . | 14 | . | TGTGCCAGCTCACCCGCCGGGGCTAATGAAAAACTGTTTTTT | CASSPAGANEKLFF